One sample yielded the 24 T cell receptor beta chains listed below, sequenced in a study of cytomegalovirus exposure and HLA in healthy donors. The PCR had 60 Vbeta and 13 Jbeta primers. Clones were sequenced by immunoSEQ multiplex PCR, and TCRdb holds only the in-frame ones, with some missing. This table has 200,000 to 250,000 clones, 75% to 80% appearing once. The specimen sequenced was PBMCs. The receptors originated from a young man in good health and CMV-seronegative.

The V and J genes are TRBV6-5 and TRBJ2-1, with 7 bases that match TRBD1. The germline CDR1 and CDR2 sequences are MNHEY and SVGAGI. This CDR3 has 16 residues. V was pared by 3 bases and J by 5 bases, with 10 bases of the junction left unmatched. The CDR3, as DNA: TGTGCCAGCAGTTATTTAAGGTCAGGGGGAAACAATGAGCAGTTCTTC. This encodes CASSYLRSGGNNEQFF.

Remarks on this clone: Mismatch with germline at one junction end may stem from a read error. This sequence joins TRBV5-1 and TRBJ2-6, with D perhaps TRBD1 (5 bases). Germline CDR1 is SGHRS and CDR2 is YFSETQ. CDR3 size: 15 residues. CDR3 DNA: TGCGCCAGCAGCCCTCCCTGGTCTGGGGCCAACGTCCTGACTTTT. Amino acid sequence: CASSPPWSGANVLTF.

The chain employs TRBV12-5 and TRBJ2-7; D ambiguous. Germline V CDR1 and CDR2: LGHNT, FRNRAP. CDR3 size: 12 residues. V was trimmed by 0 bases and J by 6 bases, leaving 6 bases between them. The CDR3 DNA sequence: TGTGCTAGTGGTTTGGTACTAACCGAGCAGTACTTC. It specifies CASGLVLTEQYF.

The chain links TRBV7-2 to TRBJ2-3; TRBD2 aligns across 9 bases. The CDR3 has 15 residues. The germline V gene has CDR1 SGHTA and CDR2 FQGNSA. The V and J ends lost 1 base and 6 bases, in that order; junction bases with no gene match: 5. CDR3 protein: CASSLDWTSADTQYF. CDR3 coding DNA: TGTGCCAGCAGCTTAGATTGGACTAGCGCGGATACGCAGTATTTT.

The rearrangement joins TRBV4-3 to TRBJ2-3; D uncertain. The CDR3 consists of 15 residues. V lost 0 bases and J lost 0, with 7 bases in between. CDR1 LGHNA and CDR2 YSLEER come from the germline V gene. The CDR3 loop is CASSQEADSTDTQYF. The DNA of the CDR3 is TGCGCCAGCAGCCAAGAAGCCGATAGCACAGATACGCAGTATTTT.

The chain recombines TRBV25-1 with TRBJ2-1; tentatively, D is TRBD1 (5 bases). This CDR3 comprises 14 residues. From germline, CDR1 is MGHDK and CDR2 SYGVNS. V shed 3 bases and J shed 8 bases, with 14 bases lying between them. The CDR3 sequence is CASSDDRGYHEQFF. In DNA form, the CDR3 reads TGTGCCAGCAGTGATGATAGGGGCTATCATGAGCAGTTCTTC. Combining the CDR3 with reference TRBV25-1 and TRBJ2-1 gives the whole variable domain EADIYQTPRYLVIGTGKKITLECSQTMGHDKMYWYQQDPGMELHLIHYSYGVNSTEKGDLSSESTVSRIRTEHFPLTLESARPSHTSQYLCASSDDRGYHEQFFGPGTRLTVL.

This rearrangement joins TRBV18 to TRBJ2-1; 9 bases are a match to TRBD2. Germline V gene sequence: CDR1 KGHSH, CDR2 LQKENI. The CDR3 has 15 residues. Trimming cost V 2 bases and J 11 bases; bases outside gene matches: 10. The CDR3 nucleotides read TGTGCCAGCTCACCATCGACTAGCGGAGCGCCTAAGCAGTTCTTC. The encoded protein is CASSPSTSGAPKQFF. The full variable domain, with the rest looked up from reference TRBV18 and TRBJ2-1, is NAGVMQNPRHLVRRRGQEARLRCSPMKGHSHVYWYRQLPEEGLKFMVYLQKENIIDESGMPKERFSAEFPKEGPSILRIQQVVRGDSAAYFCASSPSTSGAPKQFFGPGTRLTVL.

V and J are TRBV6-1 and TRBJ2-7; possibly TRBD2 for D (6 bases). The CDR3 totals 17 residues. Trimming cost V 3 bases and J 2 bases, with 20 bases left between them. The germline gives CDR1 MNHNS, CDR2 SASEGT. The CDR3 sequence is CASSDSLAGRTTYEQYF. The CDR3 coding sequence is TGTGCCAGCAGTGATTCGTTGGCGGGACGGACAACCTACGAGCAGTACTTC.

A few counts support this clone. The chain joins TRBV5-1 to TRBJ2-1, with TRBD2 matching over 14 bases. Germline CDR1 and CDR2: SGHRS and YFSETQ. The V gene end was trimmed by 3 bases and the J gene end by 4 bases; junction bases not matched to a gene: 6. This CDR3 region has 17 residues. The CDR3 protein is CASSSGLAGGPYNEQFF. DNA for the CDR3: TGCGCCAGCAGCTCAGGACTAGCGGGGGGTCCGTACAATGAGCAGTTCTTC. Supplemented by reference TRBV5-1 and TRBJ2-1, the full variable domain reads KAGVTQTPRYLIKTRGQQVTLSCSPISGHRSVSWYQQTPGQGLQFLFEYFSETQRNKGNFPGRFSGRQFSNSRSEMNVSTLELGDSALYLCASSSGLAGGPYNEQFFGPGTRLTVL.

This chain uses TRBV7-3 with TRBJ2-3, with 9 bases fitting TRBD2. CDR1 and CDR2 (germline): SGHTA, FQGTGA. V was clipped by 4 bases and J by 8 bases; unmatched bases: 10. CDR3 length equals 15 residues. CDR3 protein: CASSSVRGSGGTQYF. CDR3 coding DNA: TGTGCCAGCAGCTCAGTTAGAGGTAGCGGGGGTACGCAGTATTTT.

This clone was seen more than once but under ten times. The chain couples TRBV7-2 to TRBJ2-7; 13 nucleotides align to TRBD2. V lost 4 bases to trimming and J lost 0 bases; unmatched junction nucleotides: 3. The CDR3 is 16 amino acids. The germline CDR1 and CDR2 sequences are SGHTA and FQGNSA. The CDR3 here is CASSSRTSGSSYEQYF. In DNA form, the CDR3 reads TGTGCCAGCAGCTCCCGGACTAGCGGGAGCTCCTACGAGCAGTACTTC.

This clone appeared once. In DNA form, the CDR3 reads TGCGCCAGCAGCCAAGGAGAGGGACAGGGTTCACCCCTCCACTTT. Translating it yields CASSQGEGQGSPLHF. The chain is built from TRBV4-1 and TRBJ1-6, with TRBD1 matching 9 bases. With 1 base clipped from V and 9 bases from J, the junction kept 4 bases outside the gene matches. CDR3 length: 15 residues. The germline V gene encodes CDR1 MGHRA and CDR2 YSYEKL.

The chain couples TRBV4-2 to TRBJ2-1, with 8 bases that match TRBD2. Germline CDR1 reads LGHNA; CDR2 reads YNFKEQ. The CDR3 is 15 residues long. Trimming took 1 base from V and 3 from J; bases not matched to a gene: 2. Here the CDR3 DNA reads TGTGCCAGCAGCCAAGTCGGGAGGGTCTACAATGAGCAGTTCTTC. Protein sequence: CASSQVGRVYNEQFF.

The V gene is TRBV4-3, the J gene TRBJ1-2; TRBD1 aligns across 10 bases. The CDR3 covers 14 residues. V trimming: 1 base; J trimming: 8 bases; junction bases outside the gene matches: 4. Germline CDR1 is LGHNA and CDR2 is YSLEER. The DNA for the CDR3 is TGCGCCAGCAGCCAAGTGGGACAGGGGAAAGGCTACACCTTC. It encodes CASSQVGQGKGYTF.

Only one count was recorded for this clone. This sequence joins TRBV4-2 and TRBJ2-3, with D tentatively TRBD2 (6 bases). V gave up 1 base and J gave up 3 bases, with 8 bases separating them. The CDR3 has 14 amino acids. The germline V gene encodes CDR1 LGHNA and CDR2 YNFKEQ. The CDR3 spells CASSQGLVTDTQYF. CDR3 coding DNA: TGTGCCAGCAGCCAAGGACTAGTTACAGATACGCAGTATTTT.

V and J are TRBV29-1 and TRBJ2-2; the match to TRBD1 covers 7 bases. CDR3 length: 13 residues. Germline CDR1 reads SQVTM; CDR2 reads ANQGSEA. Germline trimming cut 7 bases from V and 0 bases from J; bases unmatched to any gene: 2. The CDR3 sequence: CSGDSANTGELFF. The CDR3 nucleotides read TGCAGCGGGGACAGCGCGAACACCGGGGAGCTGTTTTTT.

The chain is built from TRBV5-1 and TRBJ1-6; maybe TRBD1 (6 bases). There are 16 residues in the CDR3. Germline-derived CDR1 and CDR2 are SGHRS and YFSETQ. The germline V and J ends were trimmed by 2 bases and 5 bases, with 14 bases remaining between them. The CDR3, as DNA: TGCGCCAGCAGCTTTACAGGGCCTGGGGATAATTCACCCCTCCACTTT. This translates into CASSFTGPGDNSPLHF.

The chain combines TRBV6-1 with TRBJ1-3; tentative D call: TRBD1 (6 bases). V shed 7 bases and J shed 2 bases, with 15 bases lying between them. Germline CDR1 reads MNHNS; CDR2 reads SASEGT. The CDR3 is made up of 15 amino acids. CDR3 nucleotide sequence: TGTGCCAGCAAGTTACAGGGCGGAACTGGAAACACCATATATTTT. Amino acid sequence: CASKLQGGTGNTIYF.

This clone was found a few times. CDR3 region: CASSLQDTEQFF. DNA of the CDR3: TGTGCCAGCAGCTTACAAGACACTGAGCAGTTCTTC. The V gene is TRBV7-2, the J gene TRBJ2-1; D not resolved. With 2 bases removed from V and 9 bases from J, the gap between germline ends came to 8 bases. This CDR3 has 12 residues. Germline CDR1 reads SGHTA; CDR2 reads FQGNSA.

The chain is built from TRBV5-3 and TRBJ2-7; the D is unclear. TRBV5-3 is given ORF status, its function remaining uncertain. V gave up 1 base and J gave up 4 bases, with 12 bases separating them. CDR3 length equals 14 residues. Here the CDR3 reads CARSLLVRPYEQYF. CDR3 coding DNA: TGTGCCAGAAGCTTGCTTGTCAGGCCTTACGAGCAGTACTTC.

Worth noting for this clone: Possible read error: a much larger clone is one base away. Within the sample, other DNA sequences also encode this same CDR3. V and J are TRBV6-1 and TRBJ2-7, with TRBD2 identical over 10 bases. Looked up from germline, CDR1 is MNHNS and CDR2 is SASEGT. CDR3 size: 13 residues. Written as DNA, the CDR3 is TGCGCCAGCAGCCTAGCGGGGGCCTCGGAGCAGTACTTC. Translation gives CASSLAGASEQYF.

The chain carries TRBV6-5 and TRBJ2-7; D gene ambiguous. Germline V gene data show CDR1 as MNHEY and CDR2 as SVGAGI. CDR3 length: 15 amino acids. V lost 0 bases, J lost 4 bases, and 13 bases lay in between. The CDR3 protein is CASSYSPDLYYEQYF. Here the CDR3 DNA reads TGTGCCAGCAGTTACTCTCCAGATCTTTATTACGAGCAGTACTTC.

The chain uses TRBV6-5 and TRBJ2-5, with 8 bases aligning to TRBD1. With the DNA end fitting TRBJ2-7 better, the J assignment may be wrong. There are 16 residues in the CDR3. Germline assignment: CDR1 MNHEY and CDR2 SVGAGI. CDR3 nucleotides: TGTGCCAGCAGTTACCAACCTACAGGACAGGGCCGCGAGCAGTACTTC. It is translated as CASSYQPTGQGREQYF.

The chain combines TRBV27 with TRBJ2-2, with TRBD2 matching over 12 bases. This CDR3 comprises 16 residues. In germline, CDR1 is MNHEY, CDR2 SMNVEV (reference sequence). V lost 6 bases and J lost 2; bases outside the gene matches: 4. The CDR3 DNA follows: TGTGCCAGCAGACTAGCGGGGGGCTATAACACCGGGGAGCTGTTTTTT. Its translation is CASRLAGGYNTGELFF.